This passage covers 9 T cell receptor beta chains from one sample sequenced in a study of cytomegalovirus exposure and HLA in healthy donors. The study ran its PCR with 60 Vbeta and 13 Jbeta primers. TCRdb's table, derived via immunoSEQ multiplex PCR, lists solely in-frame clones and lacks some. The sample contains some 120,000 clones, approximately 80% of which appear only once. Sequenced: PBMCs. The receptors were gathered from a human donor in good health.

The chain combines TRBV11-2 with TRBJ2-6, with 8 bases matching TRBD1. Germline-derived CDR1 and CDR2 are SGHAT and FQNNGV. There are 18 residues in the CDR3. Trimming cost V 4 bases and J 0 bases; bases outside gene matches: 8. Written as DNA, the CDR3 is TGTGCCAGCAGCTGGGTGGGACAGGCGATCTCTGGGGCCAACGTCCTGACTTTC. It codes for CASSWVGQAISGANVLTF.

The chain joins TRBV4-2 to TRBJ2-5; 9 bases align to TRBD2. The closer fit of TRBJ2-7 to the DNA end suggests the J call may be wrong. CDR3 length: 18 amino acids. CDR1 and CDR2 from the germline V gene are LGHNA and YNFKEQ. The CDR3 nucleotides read TGTGCCAGCAGCCCCTACTCCTGGGCGGGAGGGGGCTCCTACGAGCAGTACTTC. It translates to CASSPYSWAGGGSYEQYF.

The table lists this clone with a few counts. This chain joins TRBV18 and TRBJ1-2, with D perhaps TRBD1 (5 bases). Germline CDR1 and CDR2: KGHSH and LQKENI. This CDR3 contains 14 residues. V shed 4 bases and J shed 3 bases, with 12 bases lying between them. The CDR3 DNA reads TGTGCCAGCTCACGCCTGGTAGGGGACTATGGCTACACCTTC. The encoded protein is CASSRLVGDYGYTF.

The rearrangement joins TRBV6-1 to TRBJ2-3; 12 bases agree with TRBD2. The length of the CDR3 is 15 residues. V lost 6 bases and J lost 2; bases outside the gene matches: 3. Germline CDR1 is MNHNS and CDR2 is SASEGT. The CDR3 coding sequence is TGTGCCAGCAGCAGGACTAGCGGGAACACAGATACGCAGTATTTT. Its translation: CASSRTSGNTDTQYF.

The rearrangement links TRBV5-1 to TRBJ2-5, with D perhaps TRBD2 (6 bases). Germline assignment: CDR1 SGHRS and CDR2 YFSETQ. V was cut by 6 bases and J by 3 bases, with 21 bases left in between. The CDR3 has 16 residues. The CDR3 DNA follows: TGCGCCAGCACCCAAGCCGGGGCAGGGAGGAAAGAGACCCAGTACTTC. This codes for CASTQAGAGRKETQYF.

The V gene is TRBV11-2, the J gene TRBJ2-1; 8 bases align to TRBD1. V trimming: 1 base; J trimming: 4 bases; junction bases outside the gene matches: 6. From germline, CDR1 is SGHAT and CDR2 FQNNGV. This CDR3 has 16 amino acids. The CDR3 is CASSLGAGGVYNEQFF. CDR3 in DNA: TGTGCCAGCAGCTTAGGGGCAGGGGGCGTGTACAATGAGCAGTTCTTC.

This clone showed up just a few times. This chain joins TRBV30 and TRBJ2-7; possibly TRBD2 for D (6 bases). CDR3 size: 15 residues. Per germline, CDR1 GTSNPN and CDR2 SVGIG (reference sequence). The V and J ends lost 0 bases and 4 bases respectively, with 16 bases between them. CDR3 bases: TGTGCCTGGAGTGTTCCCGGGACCCGGGGGTACGAGCAGTACTTC. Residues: CAWSVPGTRGYEQYF. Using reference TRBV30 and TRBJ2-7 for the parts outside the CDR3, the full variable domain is SQTIHQWPATLVQPVGSPLSLECTVEGTSNPNLYWYRQAAGRGLQLLFYSVGIGQISSEVPQNLSASRPQDRQFILSSKKLLLSDSGFYLCAWSVPGTRGYEQYFGPGTRLTVT.

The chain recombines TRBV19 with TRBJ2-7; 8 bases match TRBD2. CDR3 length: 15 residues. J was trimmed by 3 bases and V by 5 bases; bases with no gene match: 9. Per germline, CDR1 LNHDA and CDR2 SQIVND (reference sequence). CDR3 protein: CASSDLAGLVYEQYF. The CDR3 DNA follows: TGTGCCAGTAGTGACTTAGCGGGACTAGTCTACGAGCAGTACTTC.

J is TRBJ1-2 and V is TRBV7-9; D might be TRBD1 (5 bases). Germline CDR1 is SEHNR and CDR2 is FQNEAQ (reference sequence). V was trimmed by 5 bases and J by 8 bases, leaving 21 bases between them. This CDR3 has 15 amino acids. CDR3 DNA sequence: TGTGCCAGCAGCCCCCAAATCGGGGGACTAGGCGGCTACACCTTC. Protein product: CASSPQIGGLGGYTF. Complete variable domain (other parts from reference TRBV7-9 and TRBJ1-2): DTGVSQNPRHKITKRGQNVTFRCDPISEHNRLYWYRQTLGQGPEFLTYFQNEAQLEKSRLLSDRFSAERPKGSFSTLEIQRTEQGDSAMYLCASSPQIGGLGGYTFGSGTRLTVV.